These 20 T cell receptor beta chains were sequenced from one sample in a study of beta chain features in type 1 diabetes. Study-wide results and limits: In every one of the four CD4+ subsets, TCRB CDR3s were moderately but significantly shorter in Type 1 diabetes patients.

Expressed TCRB transcripts were sequenced because the entire RNA isolate underwent reverse transcription. Sequenced by immunoSEQ multiplex PCR; TCRdb stores in-frame clones only, minus some. This table holds roughly 160,000 clones, 6.5% to 8.5% found once. For these TCRs, the target antigens are not known. The sequenced material came from central memory CD4+ T cells from blood. The source of these receptors is a woman aged 18-35 years with type 1 diabetes.

DNA of the CDR3: TGTGCCAGCAGCCATACAAGAGGGTCGGGAACTGAAGCTTTCTTT. Translated, it gives CASSHTRGSGTEAFF. This chain joins TRBV4-2 and TRBJ1-1; no firm D call. Germline assignment: CDR1 LGHNA and CDR2 YNFKEQ. The CDR3 runs 15 residues. V shed 3 bases and J shed 5 bases, with 16 bases lying between them.

J is TRBJ2-3 and V is TRBV5-1, with unresolved D. The CDR3 loop spans 12 amino acids. CDR1 is SGHRS and CDR2 is YFSETQ in the germline V gene. V was clipped by 4 bases and J by 2 bases, with 5 bases between them. CDR3 region: CASSTDTDTQYF. The CDR3 DNA follows: TGCGCCAGCAGCACAGACACAGATACGCAGTATTTT.

This clone was found a few times. The genes are TRBV7-2 and TRBJ2-7; 11 bases are shared with TRBD2. Germline-derived CDR1 and CDR2 are SGHTA and FQGNSA. The V gene end was trimmed by 5 bases and the J gene end by 3 bases; junction bases not matched to a gene: 6. The CDR3 is 15 amino acids. CDR3 in amino acids: CASSPIGTSGYEQYF. DNA for the CDR3: TGTGCCAGCAGCCCCATCGGGACTAGCGGCTACGAGCAGTACTTC.

This chain connects TRBV5-6 to TRBJ1-2; D is unresolved. The CDR3 runs 11 residues. Germline CDR1 and CDR2: SGHDT and YYEEEE. V dropped 2 bases and J dropped 7 bases, with 6 bases sitting between them. CDR3 in amino acids: CASSFTSGYTF. CDR3 in DNA: TGTGCCAGCAGCTTTACAAGTGGCTACACCTTC.

This clone has a handful of counts. This rearrangement joins TRBV6-6 to TRBJ2-1; TRBD1 aligns across 8 bases. Trimming at V came to 2 bases and at J to 5 bases, leaving 8 bases not matched to a gene. CDR3 length equals 16 residues. The germline CDR1 and CDR2 sequences are MNHNY and SVGAGI (reference sequence). CDR3 residues: CASSYGAVTGDNEQFF. Here the CDR3 DNA reads TGTGCCAGCAGTTACGGGGCCGTGACAGGGGACAATGAGCAGTTCTTC.

This rearrangement joins TRBV6-5 to TRBJ1-5; TRBD1 matches 7 bases. Germline values: CDR1 MNHEY, CDR2 SVGAGI. V lost 3 bases to trimming and J lost 6 bases; unmatched junction nucleotides: 8. This CDR3 contains 15 residues. CDR3 sequence: CASSYRGGRGQPQHF. In nucleotides, the CDR3 is TGTGCCAGCAGTTATAGAGGGGGCAGGGGTCAGCCCCAGCATTTT.

The rearrangement uses TRBV18 and TRBJ2-3; TRBD1 matches at 9 bases. The CDR3 extends over 16 amino acids. V gave up 6 bases and J gave up 3 bases; unmatched junction bases: 10. In germline, CDR1 is KGHSH, CDR2 LQKENI. The CDR3: CASSLQGAEGTDTQYF. The CDR3 nucleotides are TGTGCCAGCTCGCTACAGGGGGCGGAGGGGACAGATACGCAGTATTTT.

The chain employs TRBV30 and TRBJ2-7; 13 positions match TRBD2. Germline CDR1 and CDR2: GTSNPN and SVGIG (reference sequence). This CDR3 is built from 15 residues. J gave up 7 bases and V 2 bases, and 8 bases lay outside the gene matches. The CDR3 DNA reads TGTGCCTGGAGTTCCGGACTAGCGGGAGTAAGGGAGCAGTACTTC. This sequence encodes CAWSSGLAGVREQYF.

The table lists this clone with a few counts. CDR3 sequence: CASSQAPQGLNIQYF. For the CDR3, the DNA is TGTGCCAGCAGCCAAGCACCCCAGGGCCTGAACATTCAGTACTTC. The V call is TRBV7-9, the J call TRBJ2-4; D might be TRBD1 (5 bases). Germline CDR1 SEHNR, CDR2 FQNEAQ (reference sequence). V lost 5 bases and J lost 7, with 18 bases in between. This CDR3 region has 15 residues.

In this sample, this clone turned up a few times. The chain employs TRBV20-1 and TRBJ1-2; D remains ambiguous. Deletions cut 8 bases from V and 2 bases from J, with 9 bases between. The germline V gene has CDR1 DFQATT and CDR2 SNEGSKA (reference sequence). This CDR3 is built from 11 residues. CDR3 sequence: CSTVANYGYTF. Written as DNA, the CDR3 is TGCAGTACCGTGGCAAACTATGGCTACACCTTC.

This clone appeared a few times. This chain connects TRBV2 to TRBJ2-7; 7 nucleotides match TRBD1. The CDR3 has 12 residues. Germline V gene lookup returns CDR1 SNHLY and CDR2 FYNNEI. The junction had 10 bases not matched to a gene; V was cut back by 8 bases and J by 9 bases. The CDR3 sequence: CASGDSRSGQYF. For the CDR3, the DNA is TGTGCCAGCGGGGACAGCCGCTCGGGGCAGTACTTC. The full variable domain, rest sourced from reference TRBV2 and TRBJ2-7, is EPEVTQTPSHQVTQMGQEVILRCVPISNHLYFYWYRQILGQKVEFLVSFYNNEISEKSEIFDDQFSVERPDGSNFTLKIRSTKLEDSAMYFCASGDSRSGQYFGPGTRLTVT.

This chain links TRBV7-2 with TRBJ2-3; no clear D gene. The CDR3 is 11 amino acids. With 4 bases removed from V and 5 bases from J, the gap between germline ends came to 4 bases. Germline V lookup: CDR1 SGHTA, CDR2 FQGNSA. The CDR3 nucleotides read TGTGCCAGCAGCTCAGAAGATACGCAGTATTTT. This translates into CASSSEDTQYF.

This clone was seen a handful of times. This chain joins TRBV7-9 and TRBJ2-5, with D hard to call. This CDR3 has 14 residues. CDR1 is SEHNR and CDR2 is FQNEAQ in the germline V gene (reference sequence). Trimming removed 2 bases at V and 1 base at J, with 8 bases between. Here the CDR3 reads CASSLSPTQETQYF. Written as DNA, the CDR3 is TGTGCCAGCAGCTTATCTCCTACCCAAGAGACCCAGTACTTC. Looking up the rest from reference TRBV7-9 and TRBJ2-5 gives the full variable domain: DTGVSQNPRHKITKRGQNVTFRCDPISEHNRLYWYRQTLGQGPEFLTYFQNEAQLEKSRLLSDRFSAERPKGSFSTLEIQRTEQGDSAMYLCASSLSPTQETQYFGPGTRLLVL.

This clone was found once. Distinct nucleotide sequences in the sample also encode this CDR3. CDR3 in DNA: TGTGCCAGCAGCTTAGCGGGCAACTATGGCTACACCTTC. Protein sequence: CASSLAGNYGYTF. V and J are TRBV7-9 and TRBJ1-2; D is ambiguous. The CDR3 runs to 13 residues. V gave up 0 bases and J gave up 2 bases, with 4 bases separating them. In germline, CDR1 is SEHNR, CDR2 FQNEAQ (reference sequence).

The V gene is TRBV7-8, the J gene TRBJ2-7, with 11 nucleotides matching TRBD2. CDR1 and CDR2 (germline): SGHVS, FQNEAQ. V lost 6 bases and J lost 3; bases outside the gene matches: 7. This CDR3 has 15 residues. The chain's CDR3 is CASRQTSGGNYEQYF. CDR3 coding DNA: TGTGCCAGCAGGCAAACTAGCGGGGGAAACTACGAGCAGTACTTC. Combining the CDR3 with reference TRBV7-8 and TRBJ2-7 gives the whole variable domain GAGVSQSPRYKVAKRGQDVALRCDPISGHVSLFWYQQALGQGPEFLTYFQNEAQLDKSGLPSDRFFAERPEGSVSTLKIQRTQQEDSAVYLCASRQTSGGNYEQYFGPGTRLTVT.

The V call is TRBV19, the J call TRBJ1-2; 8 bases match TRBD1. The CDR3 has 15 residues. CDR1 LNHDA and CDR2 SQIVND come from the germline V gene (reference sequence). The junction had 9 bases not matched to a gene; V was cut back by 5 bases and J by 4 bases. The CDR3 is CASSWRDRQSYGYTF. For the CDR3, the DNA is TGTGCCAGTAGTTGGAGGGACAGGCAAAGCTATGGCTACACCTTC. Together with reference TRBV19 and TRBJ1-2, the CDR3 gives the full variable domain: DGGITQSPKYLFRKEGQNVTLSCEQNLNHDAMYWYRQDPGQGLRLIYYSQIVNDFQKGDIAEGYSVSREKKESFPLTVTSAQKNPTAFYLCASSWRDRQSYGYTFGSGTRLTVV.

The chain combines TRBV25-1 with TRBJ1-5, with 7 nucleotides matching TRBD1. From germline, CDR1 is MGHDK and CDR2 SYGVNS. The ends lost 4 bases at V and 6 bases at J; junction bases unmatched: 3. The CDR3 sequence is 13 residues long. The CDR3 here is CASSATGIQPQHF. In DNA form, the CDR3 reads TGTGCCAGCAGTGCGACAGGGATTCAGCCCCAGCATTTT. Together with reference TRBV25-1 and TRBJ1-5, the CDR3 gives the full variable domain: EADIYQTPRYLVIGTGKKITLECSQTMGHDKMYWYQQDPGMELHLIHYSYGVNSTEKGDLSSESTVSRIRTEHFPLTLESARPSHTSQYLCASSATGIQPQHFGDGTRLSIL.

The chain is built from TRBV18 and TRBJ1-3; a weak D match, TRBD1 (6 bases). There are 15 residues in the CDR3. V was trimmed by 8 bases and J by 3 bases, leaving 17 bases between them. Germline loops: CDR1 KGHSH, CDR2 LQKENI. CDR3 in DNA: TGTGCCAGCGGGGGCCCGGACAGTCTTGGAAACACCATATATTTT. Amino acids: CASGGPDSLGNTIYF.

This clone was seen many times. The chain joins TRBV9 to TRBJ1-3, with a possible D match to TRBD1 (5 bases). The V end was cut by 0 bases, the J end by 4 bases, with 11 bases between. Germline V CDR1 and CDR2: SGDLS, YYNGEE. The CDR3 spans 15 residues. As DNA, the CDR3 is TGTGCCAGCAGCGTAGGGCAGGGCGGAGGAAACACCATATATTTT. Residues: CASSVGQGGGNTIYF.

The rearrangement links TRBV7-2 to TRBJ2-1, with 7 bases matching TRBD2. V dropped 5 bases and J dropped 0; count of bases not matched to a gene: 10. From germline, CDR1 is SGHTA and CDR2 FQGNSA. The CDR3 length is 17 residues. The CDR3 bases are TGTGCCAGCAGCGGAGTGGGCAGCGGGACCTCCTACAATGAGCAGTTCTTC. This sequence encodes CASSGVGSGTSYNEQFF.